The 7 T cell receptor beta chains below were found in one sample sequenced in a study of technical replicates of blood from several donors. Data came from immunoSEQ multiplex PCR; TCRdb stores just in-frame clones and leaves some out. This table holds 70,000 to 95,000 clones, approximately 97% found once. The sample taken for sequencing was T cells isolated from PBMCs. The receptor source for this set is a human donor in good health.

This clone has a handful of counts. CDR3: CASGPGFSGNTIYF. The CDR3 DNA follows: TGCGCCAGCGGCCCCGGGTTCTCTGGAAACACCATATATTTT. The chain links TRBV10-1 to TRBJ1-3; no clear D. The CDR3 consists of 14 residues. The V end lost 8 bases, the J end lost 0 bases, and 11 bases lay between the germline ends. CDR1 is WNHNN and CDR2 is SYGVQD in the germline V gene (reference sequence).

The CDR3 is CASSAGLAGGIGETQYF. Written as DNA, the CDR3 is TGTGCCAGCAGCGCAGGACTAGCGGGGGGGATTGGAGAGACCCAGTACTTC. This chain joins TRBV13 and TRBJ2-5; 15 nucleotides align to TRBD2. J gave up 4 bases and V 5 bases, and 8 bases lay outside the gene matches. Germline assignment: CDR1 PRHDT and CDR2 FYEKMQ (reference sequence). The CDR3 loop spans 17 amino acids.

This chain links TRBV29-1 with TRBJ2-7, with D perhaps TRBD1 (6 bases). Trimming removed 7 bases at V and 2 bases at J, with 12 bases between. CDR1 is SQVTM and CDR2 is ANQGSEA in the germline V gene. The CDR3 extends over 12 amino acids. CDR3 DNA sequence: TGCAGCGGCACAGGGACAACCTACGAGCAGTACTTC. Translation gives CSGTGTTYEQYF.

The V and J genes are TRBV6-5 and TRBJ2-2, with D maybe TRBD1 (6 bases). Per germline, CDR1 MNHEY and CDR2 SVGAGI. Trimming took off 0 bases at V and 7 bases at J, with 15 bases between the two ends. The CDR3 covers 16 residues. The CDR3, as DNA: TGTGCCAGCAGTTACTCGAATTGGGGGCGAGGCGGGGAGCTGTTTTTT. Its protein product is CASSYSNWGRGGELFF.

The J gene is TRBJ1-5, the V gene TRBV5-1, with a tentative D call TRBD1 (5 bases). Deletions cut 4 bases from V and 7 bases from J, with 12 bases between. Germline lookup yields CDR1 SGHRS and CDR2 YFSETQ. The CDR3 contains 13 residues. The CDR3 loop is CASSTTVEQPQHF. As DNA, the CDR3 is TGCGCCAGCAGCACGACAGTGGAGCAGCCCCAGCATTTT.

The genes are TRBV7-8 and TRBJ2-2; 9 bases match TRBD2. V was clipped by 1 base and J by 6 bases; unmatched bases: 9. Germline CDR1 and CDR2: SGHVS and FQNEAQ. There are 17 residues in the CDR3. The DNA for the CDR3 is TGTGCCAGCAGCTTAGTATATGGCGGGGGGGCCGCCGGGGAGCTGTTTTTT. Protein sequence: CASSLVYGGGAAGELFF.

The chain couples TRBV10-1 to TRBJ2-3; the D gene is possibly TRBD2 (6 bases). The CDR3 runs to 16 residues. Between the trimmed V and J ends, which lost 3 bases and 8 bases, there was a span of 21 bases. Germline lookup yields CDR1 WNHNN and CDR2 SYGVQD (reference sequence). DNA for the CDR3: TGCGCCAGCAGTGATGGATCGGGGGATAGACGGGCTACGCAGTATTTT. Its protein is CASSDGSGDRRATQYF.